A selection of T cell receptor beta chains follows, all from one sample in a study of response to subunit inactivated influenza vaccine. Each CDR3 protein gets one entry after TCRdb re-called the RT-PCR reads with MiXCR. The table lists fewer than 550,000 distinct CDR3 sequences, approximately 24% of them singletons, with 1.5% to 2% in the top ten. This specimen was CD4+ T cells sorted from PBMCs, taken 4 to 6 days after vaccination. Receptors originate from a man in his forties or fifties who received an inactivated influenza vaccine. Each CDR3 is given with its conserved first and last residue. Fields, in order: CDR3 length, V gene, CDR3 protein.

cdr3_length: 12; v_call: TRBV28; cdr3_aa: CAGSRGKEDQYF
cdr3_length: 11; v_call: TRBV7-2; cdr3_aa: CASSTPGELFF
cdr3_length: 16; v_call: TRBV7-2; cdr3_aa: CASSLELGTGAYEQYF
cdr3_length: 12; v_call: TRBV29-1; cdr3_aa: CSVHETGLGYTF
cdr3_length: 15; v_call: TRBV4-3; cdr3_aa: CASSQVWAGGYEQYF
cdr3_length: 13; v_call: TRBV6-1; cdr3_aa: CASSTTGTYEQYF
cdr3_length: 12; v_call: TRBV6-5; cdr3_aa: CASSRGAREQYF
cdr3_length: 13; v_call: TRBV20-1; cdr3_aa: CSASLLVYNEQFF
cdr3_length: 16; v_call: TRBV5-1; cdr3_aa: CASSLDSSGIYNEQFF
cdr3_length: 14; v_call: TRBV7-9; cdr3_aa: CASSRGQSNEKLFF
cdr3_length: 14; v_call: TRBV19; cdr3_aa: CASSIDRGRRGYTF
cdr3_length: 13; v_call: TRBV2; cdr3_aa: CASKGQGASEQYF
cdr3_length: 15; v_call: TRBV6-5; cdr3_aa: CASSYSRTAAGEQYF
cdr3_length: 15; v_call: TRBV11-2; cdr3_aa: CASSRPGPGAETQYF
cdr3_length: 17; v_call: TRBV7-2; cdr3_aa: CASSLPTSGRYYNEQFF
cdr3_length: 13; v_call: TRBV10-3; cdr3_aa: CAISPRGSETQYF
cdr3_length: 11; v_call: TRBV7-2; cdr3_aa: CASSSTGPQHF
cdr3_length: 14; v_call: TRBV18; cdr3_aa: CASSSRTGEGEQYF
cdr3_length: 13; v_call: TRBV4-1; cdr3_aa: CASSQEAYNEQFF
cdr3_length: 20; v_call: TRBV3-1; cdr3_aa: CASSQAFGGGRTHSPYEQYF
cdr3_length: 17; v_call: TRBV24-1; cdr3_aa: CATSEDGTSGYTGELFF
cdr3_length: 14; v_call: TRBV12-3/TRBV12-4; cdr3_aa: CASSPSGTVYGYTF
cdr3_length: 16; v_call: TRBV5-1; cdr3_aa: CASSLVWTGNTGELFF
cdr3_length: 13; v_call: TRBV24-1; cdr3_aa: CATSGTSTYEQYF
cdr3_length: 11; v_call: TRBV29-1; cdr3_aa: CSVRTGNEQYF
cdr3_length: 13; v_call: TRBV12-3/TRBV12-4; cdr3_aa: CASKQGRFYEQYF
cdr3_length: 16; v_call: TRBV6-1; cdr3_aa: CASSPTVGQGNYEQYF
cdr3_length: 13; v_call: TRBV28; cdr3_aa: CASSPPKWNIQYF